The sequence of this T cell receptor beta chain was determined in a study of OX40 agonist ivuxolimab in advanced cancers. Study context: There were three patients with partial responses, one having hepatocellular carcinoma and two cutaneous melanoma. The study, taken as a whole, reports: The mean number of expanded clones was higher in CD8+ T cells than in CD4+.

Per germline, CDR1 SGHTA and CDR2 FQGNSA. The junction had 6 bases not matched to a gene; V was cut back by 1 base and J by 4 bases. This CDR3 has 15 amino acids. Clones were sequenced by immunoSEQ multiplex PCR, and TCRdb holds only the in-frame ones, with some missing. This table has 68,000 or so clones, 86% appearing once. This clone was seen just once. Its antigen is not known. The input for sequencing was CD4+ or CD8+ T cells sorted from blood, taken in a trial of the OX40 agonist ivuxolimab. The rearrangement uses TRBV7-2 and TRBJ2-5; 7 bases match TRBD1. The sequence came from an adult with an advanced solid tumor such as melanoma, head and neck, liver or kidney cancer. CDR3 amino acids: CASSLDGTVGETQYF. CDR3 nucleotides: TGTGCCAGCAGCTTAGACGGGACAGTCGGAGAGACCCAGTACTTC.